This is a list of T cell receptor beta chains from one sample in a study of blood T cell repertoires in COVID-19. Repertoires were generated with immunoSEQ multiplex PCR, while TCRdb's copy carries only in-frame clones and drops some. There are more than 200,000 clones in the sample; more than 75% occur only once, and 7% to 9% lies in the top ten. Input material: PBMCs or T cells enriched from blood (not recorded which). Every receptor here comes from a man aged 25 to 45 in a cohort exposed to, infected with or recovered from COVID-19 (not recorded which). Both conserved end residues are part of each CDR3.

v_call,j_call,cdr3_aa
TRBV7-3,TRBJ2-1,CASSLASGINEQFF
TRBV7-3,TRBJ2-5,CASSFSGSGGTQYF
TRBV5-4,TRBJ2-5,CASSPFPGTGRETQYF
TRBV27,TRBJ1-5,CASSLVGQPQHF
TRBV5-1,TRBJ2-3,CASSRTGTGGGDTQYF
TRBV3-1/TRBV3-2,TRBJ1-2,CASSQPGTVYGYTF
TRBV7-9,TRBJ1-5,CASSLADRGRGNQPQHF
TRBV7-9,TRBJ1-2,CASSLVGGDYGYTF
TRBV2,TRBJ1-5,CASSEGGSSSQPQHF
TRBV28,TRBJ2-4,CASSRNRGINIQYF
TRBV28,TRBJ1-5,CASSFRLHQPQHF
TRBV6-5,TRBJ1-2,CASRVSDGYTF
TRBV3-1/TRBV3-2,TRBJ1-6,CASSQIGGWNSPLHF
TRBV9,TRBJ1-4,CASSVGTGGSFATNEKLFF
TRBV25-1,TRBJ2-2,CASSEDRDTGELFF
TRBV5-5,TRBJ1-5,CASSLTWDRGPFLGNQPQHF
TRBV19,TRBJ2-3,CASSMGLATDTQYF
TRBV7-9,TRBJ2-1,CASSLGTSGSNEQFF
TRBV5-6,TRBJ1-2,CASSLWGTVFINYGYTF
TRBV7-6,TRBJ1-6,CASSLSTGTGGNSPLHF
TRBV6-1,TRBJ2-1,CASSEAFGTSGSYYNEQFF
TRBV5-1,TRBJ2-2,CASSPVGGGRAGELFF
TRBV5-1,TRBJ1-2,CASSEGPGGYTF
TRBV28,TRBJ2-5,CASSLGGTGGAGQETQYF
TRBV29-1,TRBJ2-5,CSVRLTSVQETQYF
TRBV29-1,TRBJ1-5,CSVRTGGLNQPQHF
TRBV7-6,TRBJ2-2,CASSLGISGPGNTGELFF
TRBV2,TRBJ1-5,CASNYKGNNQPQHF
TRBV27,TRBJ2-2,CASSSGRGSDGELFF
TRBV11-2,TRBJ2-7,CASSLEVSGSSSYEQYF
TRBV21-1,TRBJ2-2,CASSKVGRGITGELFF
TRBV11-2,TRBJ1-6,CASSWAMAGSPLHF
TRBV3-1/TRBV3-2,TRBJ2-7,CASSRYGDSYEQYF